This T cell receptor beta chain was documented in a study of beta chain features in type 1 diabetes. V was clipped by 3 bases and J by 2 bases, with 12 bases between them. The germline V gene encodes CDR1 SNHLY and CDR2 FYNNEI. The CDR3 runs 15 residues. Every isolated RNA sample was fully reverse transcribed, so sequencing captured expressed TCRB transcripts. This table comes from immunoSEQ multiplex PCR, and its TCRdb copy is limited to in-frame clones, with some not included. The table records 900,000 or so clones, around a sixth of them present only once. The chain joins TRBV2 to TRBJ2-3; D ambiguous. The sample comprised naive CD4+ T cells from blood. This clonotype was sampled from a woman aged 18-30 years in good health. CDR3 sequence: CASSDDLSPTDTQYF. CDR3 DNA sequence: TGTGCCAGCAGTGATGACCTAAGCCCCACAGATACGCAGTATTTT.